This T cell receptor (beta chain) was identified during a study of T cell clones after liver transplantation. Broader study findings: A larger donor-reactive than third-party decline suggested partial antigen-specific deletion.

TCRdb's table, derived via immunoSEQ multiplex PCR, lists solely in-frame clones and lacks some. Among more than 95,000 clones listed, approximately 79% were seen once. This clone is a singleton in its sample. Its antigen remains unknown. The material was CD4+ T cells from blood, obtained around 4 years after liver transplant. This sequence was found in a human patient who received a liver transplant. Some T cells may be provided by the graft donor.

CDR3 sequence reads: CASTLGRWQGSSYEQYF. CDR3 sequence (DNA): TGTGCCAGCACCCTCGGTCGGTGGCAGGGGAGTTCCTACGAGCAGTACTTC. The chain uses TRBV5-7 and TRBJ2-7; D possibly corresponds to TRBD1 (6 bases). TRBV5-7 is designated an ORF whose function remains uncertain. CDR3 length equals 17 residues. V dropped 6 bases and J dropped 1 base, with 23 bases sitting between them.